The 29 T cell receptor beta chains in this list originate from one sample, sequenced in a study of memory CD4+ T cells and cytomegalovirus serostatus. The data were produced by immunoSEQ multiplex PCR, yet TCRdb's version contains in-frame clones alone and is incomplete. The table records 80,000 or so clones, around four fifths of them present only once. The sort gate was single viable CD3+CD4+CD8-CD45RO+ cells for memory CD4+ T cells. Sequences were obtained from memory CD4+ T cells from blood. The receptors derive from an adult in good health and CMV-seropositive.

This chain uses TRBV27 with TRBJ2-1, with 10 nucleotides matching TRBD2. CDR3 length equals 15 residues. Germline values: CDR1 MNHEY, CDR2 SMNVEV (reference sequence). V trimming: 3 bases; J trimming: 6 bases; junction bases outside the gene matches: 5. The CDR3 nucleotides read TGTGCCAGCAGTTTGAGACTAGCGGGCCGCAATGAGCAGTTCTTC. Protein: CASSLRLAGRNEQFF.

This rearrangement joins TRBV4-1 to TRBJ2-5; D gene uncertain. CDR1 is MGHRA, CDR2 YSYEKL, per germline. Trimming pared 1 base from V and 2 bases from J, leaving 8 bases between. The CDR3 is 14 amino acids. The CDR3, as DNA: TGCGCCAGCAGCCAAGTGGAAAGGCAAGAGACCCAGTACTTC. Translation: CASSQVERQETQYF.

This clone was counted only a few times. The chain joins TRBV7-2 to TRBJ1-1, with D unresolved. Trimming pared 3 bases from V and 1 base from J, leaving 6 bases between. Per germline, CDR1 SGHTA and CDR2 FQGNSA. The CDR3 length is 13 residues. CDR3 amino acids: CASSFSWNTEAFF. CDR3 sequence (DNA): TGTGCCAGCAGCTTTAGCTGGAACACTGAAGCTTTCTTT. Based on the CDR3 plus reference TRBV7-2 and TRBJ1-1, the full variable domain is GAGVSQSPSNKVTEKGKDVELRCDPISGHTALYWYRQSLGQGLEFLIYFQGNSAPDKSGLPSDRFSAERTGGSVSTLTIQRTQQEDSAVYLCASSFSWNTEAFFGQGTRLTVV.

This clone was observed a few times. The V call is TRBV5-1, the J call TRBJ1-4; the D gene is possibly TRBD1 (5 bases). Per the germline V gene, CDR1 is SGHRS and CDR2 is YFSETQ. V lost 2 bases to trimming and J lost 5 bases, with 13 bases between them. CDR3 size: 15 residues. As DNA, the CDR3 is TGCGCCAGCAGCTTTGAACGGGGGATAAATGAAAAACTGTTTTTT. Translated, it gives CASSFERGINEKLFF. Together with reference TRBV5-1 and TRBJ1-4, the CDR3 gives the full variable domain: KAGVTQTPRYLIKTRGQQVTLSCSPISGHRSVSWYQQTPGQGLQFLFEYFSETQRNKGNFPGRFSGRQFSNSRSEMNVSTLELGDSALYLCASSFERGINEKLFFGSGTQLSVL.

J is TRBJ1-5 and V is TRBV7-2, with TRBD1 as a possible D gene (5 bases). V was pared by 5 bases and J by 4 bases, with 15 bases between. Per the germline V gene, CDR1 is SGHTA and CDR2 is FQGNSA. The CDR3 length is 15 residues. CDR3 bases: TGTGCCAGCAGCAACAGGATTGGAGAGAATCAGCCCCAGCATTTT. Its protein product is CASSNRIGENQPQHF.

This chain joins TRBV7-6 and TRBJ1-6; D is ambiguous. The CDR3 covers 14 residues. Trimming stripped 6 bases from V and 5 bases from J, with 11 bases between. Germline CDR1 reads SGHVS; CDR2 reads FNYEAQ. CDR3 sequence (DNA): TGTGCCAGCAGATTAACAAGTAATAATTCACCCCTCCACTTT. Protein: CASRLTSNNSPLHF.

This sequence joins TRBV30 and TRBJ2-6, with TRBD2 identical over 13 bases. Germline V gene lookup returns CDR1 GTSNPN and CDR2 SVGIG (reference sequence). There are 18 residues in the CDR3. V was pared by 5 bases and J by 0 bases, with 7 bases of the junction left unmatched. The CDR3 DNA reads TGTGCCTGGGGGAGGACTAGCGGGAGCTTCTCTGGGGCCAACGTCCTGACTTTC. Translating it yields CAWGRTSGSFSGANVLTF.

The rearrangement joins TRBV5-4 to TRBJ2-5, with D perhaps TRBD2 (5 bases). V shed 0 bases and J shed 5 bases, with 17 bases lying between them. CDR3 length: 16 amino acids. Looked up from germline, CDR1 is SGHNT and CDR2 is YYREEE (reference sequence). This CDR3 reads CASSLAGSLGEETQYF. The CDR3 DNA sequence: TGTGCCAGCAGCTTGGCTGGGTCTCTCGGGGAGGAGACCCAGTACTTC. The full variable domain, its missing parts supplied by reference TRBV5-4 and TRBJ2-5, is ETGVTQSPTHLIKTRGQQVTLRCSSQSGHNTVSWYQQALGQGPQFIFQYYREEENGRGNFPPRFSGLQFPNYSSELNVNALELDDSALYLCASSLAGSLGEETQYFGPGTRLLVL.

This sequence joins TRBV18 and TRBJ2-2; D may be TRBD2 (6 bases). The germline V and J ends were trimmed by 8 bases and 4 bases, with 17 bases remaining between them. Germline-derived CDR1 and CDR2 are KGHSH and LQKENI. The CDR3 totals 15 residues. The CDR3 bases are TGTGCCAGCATGGCTATAGCGGCTGGCACCGGGGAGCTGTTTTTT. It encodes CASMAIAAGTGELFF. The full variable domain, in which reference TRBV18 and TRBJ2-2 provide the parts outside the CDR3, is NAGVMQNPRHLVRRRGQEARLRCSPMKGHSHVYWYRQLPEEGLKFMVYLQKENIIDESGMPKERFSAEFPKEGPSILRIQQVVRGDSAAYFCASMAIAAGTGELFFGEGSRLTVL.

The rearrangement links TRBV2 to TRBJ2-1, with D unclear. The CDR3 length is 12 residues. The germline V and J ends were trimmed by 1 base and 5 bases, with 3 bases remaining between them. Germline CDR1 SNHLY, CDR2 FYNNEI. The CDR3 DNA sequence: TGTGCCAGCAGTGAAGACGACAATGAGCAGTTCTTC. The encoded protein is CASSEDDNEQFF.

This clone occurred a few times. The V and J genes are TRBV30 and TRBJ1-5; tentatively, D is TRBD1 (5 bases). V gave up 0 bases and J gave up 4 bases, with 10 bases separating them. CDR1 is GTSNPN, CDR2 SVGIG, per germline (reference sequence). CDR3 length equals 14 residues. The CDR3 loop is CAWSVQGANQPQHF. The CDR3 bases are TGTGCCTGGAGTGTACAAGGGGCAAATCAGCCCCAGCATTTT.

The chain employs TRBV18 and TRBJ2-7, with D unclear. Germline V gene lookup returns CDR1 KGHSH and CDR2 LQKENI. The V end lost 3 bases, the J end lost 4 bases, and 7 bases lay between the germline ends. The CDR3 covers 12 residues. CDR3 protein: CASSPNPYEQYF. The CDR3 DNA is TGTGCCAGCTCACCGAACCCTTACGAGCAGTACTTC.

The V call is TRBV19, the J call TRBJ1-5; TRBD1 aligns across 8 bases. The germline gives CDR1 LNHDA, CDR2 SQIVND (reference sequence). J gave up 11 bases and V 3 bases, and 12 bases lay outside the gene matches. The CDR3 contains 15 residues. CDR3 in amino acids: CASSIPGQGLVAQHF. As DNA, the CDR3 is TGTGCCAGTAGTATCCCCGGACAGGGTCTGGTCGCCCAGCATTTT. Drawing the rest from reference TRBV19 and TRBJ1-5, the complete variable domain is DGGITQSPKYLFRKEGQNVTLSCEQNLNHDAMYWYRQDPGQGLRLIYYSQIVNDFQKGDIAEGYSVSREKKESFPLTVTSAQKNPTAFYLCASSIPGQGLVAQHFGDGTRLSIL.

The gene calls are TRBV28 and TRBJ1-4; TRBD1 aligns across 7 bases. The junction had 5 bases not matched to a gene; V was cut back by 6 bases and J by 4 bases. Looked up from germline, CDR1 is MDHEN and CDR2 is SYDVKM. The CDR3 sequence is 14 residues long. CDR3 in amino acids: CASRPGQLNEKLFF. In DNA, the CDR3 is TGTGCCAGCAGACCGGGACAGCTTAATGAAAAACTGTTTTTT. The full variable domain, its missing parts supplied by reference TRBV28 and TRBJ1-4, is DVKVTQSSRYLVKRTGEKVFLECVQDMDHENMFWYRQDPGLGLRLIYFSYDVKMKEKGDIPEGYSVSREKKERFSLILESASTNQTSMYLCASRPGQLNEKLFFGSGTQLSVL.

The V and J genes are TRBV5-1 and TRBJ2-1, with D tentatively TRBD1 (5 bases). CDR3 length: 13 amino acids. Trimming left V 2 bases short and J 8 bases short, with 11 bases between. The germline gives CDR1 SGHRS, CDR2 YFSETQ. The CDR3 is CASSLEARDEQFF. The CDR3 coding sequence is TGCGCCAGCAGCTTAGAGGCCAGGGATGAGCAGTTCTTC.

This rearrangement joins TRBV10-1 to TRBJ1-1; no definite D call. This CDR3 comprises 15 residues. V lost 6 bases, J lost 5 bases, and 19 bases lay in between. CDR1 and CDR2 (germline): WNHNN, SYGVQD (reference sequence). CDR3 DNA: TGCGCCAGCAGCCAATCGTCGGGGTGGGAAACTGAAGCTTTCTTT. Translation gives CASSQSSGWETEAFF.

CDR3 in DNA: TGTGCCAGCAGTGGCCAAGGGGGGAGCACAGATACGCAGTATTTT. It translates to CASSGQGGSTDTQYF. The rearrangement links TRBV2 to TRBJ2-3; D assignment may be TRBD1 or TRBD2 (6 bases each). CDR3 length: 15 residues. Germline V lookup: CDR1 SNHLY, CDR2 FYNNEI. V shed 4 bases and J shed 0 bases, with 11 bases lying between them.

This sequence joins TRBV4-2 and TRBJ2-6; a possible D gene is TRBD1 (6 bases). The germline V gene has CDR1 LGHNA and CDR2 YNFKEQ. CDR3 size: 18 residues. Between the trimmed V and J ends, which lost 5 bases and 14 bases, there was a span of 31 bases. The CDR3 is CASSGGSKGYKSGQLLTF. The CDR3 nucleotides are TGTGCCAGCAGCGGGGGCAGCAAAGGTTACAAGTCGGGCCAACTCCTGACTTTC.

This clone was seen a few times. The chain employs TRBV7-9 and TRBJ1-1; D is ambiguous. Trimming cost V 11 bases and J 1 base, with 11 bases left between them. Germline values: CDR1 SEHNR, CDR2 FQNEAQ (reference sequence). CDR3 size: 12 residues. The CDR3 region is CAWGGQNTEAFF. CDR3 in DNA: TGTGCCTGGGGAGGGCAGAACACTGAAGCTTTCTTT.

There are a few counts of this clone. The genes are TRBV11-2 and TRBJ1-1, with TRBD1 matching 8 bases. This CDR3 has 16 amino acids. Trimming took 2 bases from V and 1 from J; bases not matched to a gene: 6. Germline CDR1 SGHAT, CDR2 FQNNGV. CDR3 region: CASSLQIGQGNTEAFF. DNA for the CDR3: TGTGCCAGCAGCTTACAAATCGGACAGGGGAACACTGAAGCTTTCTTT. Combining the CDR3 with reference TRBV11-2 and TRBJ1-1 gives the whole variable domain EAGVAQSPRYKIIEKRQSVAFWCNPISGHATLYWYQQILGQGPKLLIQFQNNGVVDDSQLPKDRFSAERLKGVDSTLKIQPAKLEDSAVYLCASSLQIGQGNTEAFFGQGTRLTVV.

The chain has TRBV18 and TRBJ2-1; D gene uncertain. CDR1 and CDR2 (germline): KGHSH, LQKENI. This CDR3 has 16 residues. Between the trimmed V and J ends, which lost 0 bases and 0 bases, there was a span of 9 bases. CDR3: CASSPPVANSYNEQFF. CDR3 bases: TGTGCCAGCTCACCACCGGTGGCGAACTCCTACAATGAGCAGTTCTTC.

V gene TRBV2 combines with J gene TRBJ1-5; maybe TRBD1 (5 bases). Germline CDR1 SNHLY, CDR2 FYNNEI. The CDR3 loop spans 12 amino acids. V was shortened by 3 bases and J by 9 bases, with 9 bases between the two germline ends. DNA for the CDR3: TGTGCCAGCAGTGATGGGGGGAGGCCCCAGCATTTT. Encoded protein: CASSDGGRPQHF.

The chain recombines TRBV15 with TRBJ1-1; a possible D gene is TRBD1 (5 bases). V dropped 2 bases and J dropped 1 base, with 11 bases sitting between them. The CDR3 is 15 amino acids. From germline, CDR1 is LNHNV and CDR2 YYDKDF (reference sequence). The CDR3 spells CATSRLTAPNTEAFF. For the CDR3, the DNA is TGTGCCACCAGCAGATTGACAGCCCCGAACACTGAAGCTTTCTTT.

The gene calls are TRBV5-5 and TRBJ2-7; D is uncertain. Trimming pared 4 bases from V and 0 bases from J, leaving 8 bases between. Germline-derived CDR1 and CDR2 are SGHKS and YYEKEE (reference sequence). This CDR3 is built from 13 residues. Written as DNA, the CDR3 is TGTGCCAGCAGCAGTAGAAACTCCTACGAGCAGTACTTC. Residues: CASSSRNSYEQYF.

A few counts support this clone. The chain uses TRBV7-2 and TRBJ2-3, with D perhaps assigned TRBD1 or TRBD2 (6 bases each). This CDR3 is built from 14 residues. The V gene lost 7 bases and the J gene lost 3 bases, with 14 bases spanning the gap. Germline V gene lookup returns CDR1 SGHTA and CDR2 FQGNSA. The CDR3 coding sequence is TGTGCCAGCAAGGGGGACTCAGCAACAGATACGCAGTATTTT. Translating gives CASKGDSATDTQYF. The full variable domain, in which reference TRBV7-2 and TRBJ2-3 provide the parts outside the CDR3, is GAGVSQSPSNKVTEKGKDVELRCDPISGHTALYWYRQSLGQGLEFLIYFQGNSAPDKSGLPSDRFSAERTGGSVSTLTIQRTQQEDSAVYLCASKGDSATDTQYFGPGTRLTVL.

This sequence joins TRBV5-4 and TRBJ2-7; TRBD2 matches 10 bases. Germline V lookup: CDR1 SGHNT, CDR2 YYREEE (reference sequence). This CDR3 comprises 15 residues. The J segment lost 3 bases and the V segment lost 4 bases, leaving 7 bases of the junction unmatched. CDR3 DNA: TGTGCCAGCAGCCTCACTAGCGGGAACGTCTACGAGCAGTACGTC. The encoded protein is CASSLTSGNVYEQYV.

This clone qualifies as medium-sized. V is TRBV30 and J is TRBJ1-1, with D hard to call. The CDR3 extends over 12 amino acids. Trimming pared 4 bases from V and 1 base from J, leaving 7 bases between. Looked up from germline, CDR1 is GTSNPN and CDR2 is SVGIG (reference sequence). CDR3 sequence reads: CAWNPGNTEAFF. CDR3 nucleotide sequence: TGTGCCTGGAACCCGGGGAACACTGAAGCTTTCTTT.

This clone was recorded only once. The chain links TRBV30 to TRBJ2-5; maybe TRBD2 (6 bases). The CDR3 contains 15 residues. V was shortened by 1 base and J by 2 bases, with 14 bases between the two germline ends. Germline CDR1 GTSNPN, CDR2 SVGIG (reference sequence). The CDR3 here is CAWSAAGNIQETQYF. The CDR3 DNA follows: TGTGCCTGGAGTGCGGCGGGGAACATTCAAGAGACCCAGTACTTC. The full variable domain, in which reference TRBV30 and TRBJ2-5 provide the parts outside the CDR3, is SQTIHQWPATLVQPVGSPLSLECTVEGTSNPNLYWYRQAAGRGLQLLFYSVGIGQISSEVPQNLSASRPQDRQFILSSKKLLLSDSGFYLCAWSAAGNIQETQYFGPGTRLLVL.

The chain uses TRBV18 and TRBJ1-1; D gene ambiguous. CDR3 length equals 13 residues. Germline values: CDR1 KGHSH, CDR2 LQKENI. V lost 6 bases and J lost 6, with 14 bases in between. CDR3 region: CASSLEAYAEAFF. The CDR3, as DNA: TGTGCCAGCTCGCTAGAGGCCTATGCTGAAGCTTTCTTT.